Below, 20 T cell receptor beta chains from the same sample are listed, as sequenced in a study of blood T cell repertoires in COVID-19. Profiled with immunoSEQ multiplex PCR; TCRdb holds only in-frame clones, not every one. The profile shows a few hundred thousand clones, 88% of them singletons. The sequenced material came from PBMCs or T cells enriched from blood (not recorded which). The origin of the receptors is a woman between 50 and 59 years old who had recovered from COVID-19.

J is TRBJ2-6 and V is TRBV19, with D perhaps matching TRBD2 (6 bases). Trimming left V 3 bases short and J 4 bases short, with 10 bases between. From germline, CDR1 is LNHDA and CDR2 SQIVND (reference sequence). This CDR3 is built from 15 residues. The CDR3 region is CASSMWGDGANVLTF. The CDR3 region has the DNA TGTGCCAGTAGTATGTGGGGGGACGGGGCCAACGTCCTGACTTTC. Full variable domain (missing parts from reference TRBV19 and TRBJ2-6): DGGITQSPKYLFRKEGQNVTLSCEQNLNHDAMYWYRQDPGQGLRLIYYSQIVNDFQKGDIAEGYSVSREKKESFPLTVTSAQKNPTAFYLCASSMWGDGANVLTFGAGSRLTVL.

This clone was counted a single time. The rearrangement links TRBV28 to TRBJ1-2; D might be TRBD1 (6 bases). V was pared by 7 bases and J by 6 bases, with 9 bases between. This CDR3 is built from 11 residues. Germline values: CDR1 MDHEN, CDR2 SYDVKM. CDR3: CASTSGDGYTF. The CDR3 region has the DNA TGTGCCAGCACCTCAGGGGATGGCTACACCTTC.

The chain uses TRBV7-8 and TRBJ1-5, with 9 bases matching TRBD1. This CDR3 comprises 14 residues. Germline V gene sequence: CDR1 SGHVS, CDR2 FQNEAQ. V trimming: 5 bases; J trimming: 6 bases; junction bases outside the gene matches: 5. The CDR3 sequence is CASSQTGGVQPQHF. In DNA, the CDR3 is TGTGCCAGCAGCCAAACAGGGGGCGTTCAGCCCCAGCATTTT.

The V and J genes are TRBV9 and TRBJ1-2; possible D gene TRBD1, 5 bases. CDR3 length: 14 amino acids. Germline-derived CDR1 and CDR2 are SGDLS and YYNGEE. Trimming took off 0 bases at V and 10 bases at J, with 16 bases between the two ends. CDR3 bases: TGTGCCAGCAGCGTAGAGGAGGGGTCTGGGGACTACACCTTC. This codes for CASSVEEGSGDYTF.

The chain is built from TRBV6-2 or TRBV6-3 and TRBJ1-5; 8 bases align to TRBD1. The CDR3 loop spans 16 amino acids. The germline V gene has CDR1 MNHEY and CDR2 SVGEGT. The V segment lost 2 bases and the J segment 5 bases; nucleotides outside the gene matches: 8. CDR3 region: CASSYRTGRGDQPQHF. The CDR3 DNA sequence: TGTGCCAGCAGTTACAGGACAGGGCGAGGGGATCAGCCCCAGCATTTT.

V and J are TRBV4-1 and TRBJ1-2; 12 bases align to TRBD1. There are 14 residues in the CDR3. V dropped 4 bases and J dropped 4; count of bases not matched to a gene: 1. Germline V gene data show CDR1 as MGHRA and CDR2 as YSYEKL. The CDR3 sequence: CASSPGQGAYGYTF. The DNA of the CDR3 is TGCGCCAGCAGCCCGGGACAGGGGGCCTATGGCTACACCTTC.

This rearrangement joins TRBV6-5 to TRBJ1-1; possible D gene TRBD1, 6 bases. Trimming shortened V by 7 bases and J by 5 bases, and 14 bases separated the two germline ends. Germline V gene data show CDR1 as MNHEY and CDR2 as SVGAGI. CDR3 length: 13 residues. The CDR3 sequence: CASMGQGKTEAFF. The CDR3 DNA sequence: TGTGCCAGCATGGGTCAGGGGAAGACTGAAGCTTTCTTT.

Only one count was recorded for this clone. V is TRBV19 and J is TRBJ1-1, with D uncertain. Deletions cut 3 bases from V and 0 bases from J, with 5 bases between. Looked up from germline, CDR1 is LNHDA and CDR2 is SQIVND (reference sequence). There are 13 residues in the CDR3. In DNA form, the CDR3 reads TGTGCCAGTAGTATGAAGCTGAACACTGAAGCTTTCTTT. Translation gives CASSMKLNTEAFF.

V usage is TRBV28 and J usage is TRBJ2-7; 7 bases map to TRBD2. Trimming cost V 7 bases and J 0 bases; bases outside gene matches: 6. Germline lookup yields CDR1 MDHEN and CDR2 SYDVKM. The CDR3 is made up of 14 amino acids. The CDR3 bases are TGTGCCAGCACTCGGGGAGGGAACTCCTACGAGCAGTACTTC. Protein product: CASTRGGNSYEQYF.

This CDR3 reads CATQRTGAEKLFF. CDR3 in DNA: TGTGCCACCCAAAGGACAGGGGCTGAAAAACTGTTTTTT. V usage is TRBV7-2 and J usage is TRBJ1-4, with 9 bases that match TRBD1. The V and J ends lost 10 bases and 7 bases, in that order; junction bases with no gene match: 7. The germline V gene has CDR1 SGHTA and CDR2 FQGNSA. The CDR3 covers 13 residues.

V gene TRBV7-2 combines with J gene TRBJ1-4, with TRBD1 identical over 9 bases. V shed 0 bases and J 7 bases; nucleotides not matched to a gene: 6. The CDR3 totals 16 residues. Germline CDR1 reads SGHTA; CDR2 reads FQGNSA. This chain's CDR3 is CASSLAAGDRAEKLFF. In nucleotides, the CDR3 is TGTGCCAGCAGCTTAGCCGCTGGGGACAGGGCTGAAAAACTGTTTTTT.

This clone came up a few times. DNA of the CDR3: TGTGCCAGCAGCGACAGGACCGACACTGAAGCTTTCTTT. It specifies CASSDRTDTEAFF. V usage is TRBV28 and J usage is TRBJ1-1; a weak D match, TRBD1 (6 bases). This CDR3 contains 13 residues. Germline V gene lookup returns CDR1 MDHEN and CDR2 SYDVKM. Between the trimmed V and J ends, which lost 6 bases and 3 bases, there was a span of 11 bases.

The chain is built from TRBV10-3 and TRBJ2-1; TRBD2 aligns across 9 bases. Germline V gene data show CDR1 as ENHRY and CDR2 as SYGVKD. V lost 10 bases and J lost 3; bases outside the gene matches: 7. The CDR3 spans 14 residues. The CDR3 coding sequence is TGTGCCACCTCCTCGACTAGCGGCTACAATGAGCAGTTCTTC. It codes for CATSSTSGYNEQFF.

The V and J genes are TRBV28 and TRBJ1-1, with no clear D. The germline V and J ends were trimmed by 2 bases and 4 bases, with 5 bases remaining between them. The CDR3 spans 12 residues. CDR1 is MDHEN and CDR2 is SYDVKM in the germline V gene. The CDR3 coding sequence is TGTGCCAGCAGTTTACAGATCACTGAAGCTTTCTTT. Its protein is CASSLQITEAFF.

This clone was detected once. CDR3 in amino acids: CASSLNRDRDSSYEQYF. CDR3 nucleotide sequence: TGTGCCAGCAGTCTCAATCGGGACAGGGACTCCTCCTACGAGCAGTACTTC. This chain uses TRBV28 with TRBJ2-7; 9 nucleotides match TRBD1. The CDR3 contains 17 residues. Germline CDR1 reads MDHEN; CDR2 reads SYDVKM. V shed 5 bases, J shed 0 bases, and the junction held 11 bases outside the gene matches.

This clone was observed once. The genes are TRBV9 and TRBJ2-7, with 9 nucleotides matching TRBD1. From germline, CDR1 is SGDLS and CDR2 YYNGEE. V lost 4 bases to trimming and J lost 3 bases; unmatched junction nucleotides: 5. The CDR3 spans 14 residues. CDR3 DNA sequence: TGTGCCAGCAGCCCCGGGACAGGGATCTACGAGCAGTACTTC. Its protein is CASSPGTGIYEQYF.

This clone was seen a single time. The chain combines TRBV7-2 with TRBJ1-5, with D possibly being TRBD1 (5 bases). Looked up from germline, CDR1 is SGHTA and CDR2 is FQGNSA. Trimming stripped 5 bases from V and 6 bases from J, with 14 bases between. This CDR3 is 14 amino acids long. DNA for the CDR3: TGTGCCAGCAGCCTTCGGGGGGGAGGTCAGCCCCAGCATTTT. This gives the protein CASSLRGGGQPQHF.

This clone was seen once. The CDR3 protein is CATSRGQGNEQYF. The DNA of the CDR3 is TGTGCCACCAGCAGAGGACAGGGTAACGAGCAGTACTTC. V is TRBV15 and J is TRBJ2-7; TRBD1 matches 7 bases. The length of the CDR3 is 13 residues. Per germline, CDR1 LNHNV and CDR2 YYDKDF (reference sequence). Trimming cost V 1 base and J 5 bases; bases outside gene matches: 2.

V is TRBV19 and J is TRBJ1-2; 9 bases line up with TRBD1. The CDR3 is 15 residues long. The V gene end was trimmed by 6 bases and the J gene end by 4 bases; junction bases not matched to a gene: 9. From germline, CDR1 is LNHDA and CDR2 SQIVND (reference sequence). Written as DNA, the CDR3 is TGTGCCAGTAGGAGGGGGACAGGGTCATCCTATGGCTACACCTTC. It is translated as CASRRGTGSSYGYTF.

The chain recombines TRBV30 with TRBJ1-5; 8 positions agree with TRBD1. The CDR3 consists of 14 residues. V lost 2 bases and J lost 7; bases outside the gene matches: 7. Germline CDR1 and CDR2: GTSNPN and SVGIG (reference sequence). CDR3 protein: CAWSTDRGGQPQHF. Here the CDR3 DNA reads TGTGCCTGGAGTACAGACAGGGGTGGCCAGCCCCAGCATTTT. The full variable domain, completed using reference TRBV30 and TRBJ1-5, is SQTIHQWPATLVQPVGSPLSLECTVEGTSNPNLYWYRQAAGRGLQLLFYSVGIGQISSEVPQNLSASRPQDRQFILSSKKLLLSDSGFYLCAWSTDRGGQPQHFGDGTRLSIL.